This record covers a single T cell receptor beta chain. The antigen remains unidentified. TCRdb's copy holds only in-frame clones and misses some; the assay was immunoSEQ multiplex PCR. The sample includes around 22,000 clones, around 95% of them seen just once. The data belong to a study of T cells in tuberculosis. Study-level information: IGRA-negative adolescents, IGRA-positive adolescents with latent tuberculosis and adults with active tuberculosis formed this South African cohort. Overall study findings and caveats: Active tuberculosis TCR-alpha repertoires lay closer to GMM-specific TCRs than IGRA-negative controls, suggesting clonal expansion.

This CDR3 has 13 amino acids. The germline gives CDR1 SQVTM, CDR2 ANQGSEA. The sequence was obtained from a donor aged 5-35 years with latent tuberculosis or without tuberculosis infection. The sequenced sample consisted of PBMCs. V gene TRBV29-1 combines with J gene TRBJ2-5; 8 bases agree with TRBD2. CDR3 amino acids: CSPGGGFGETQYF. The CDR3 DNA follows: TGCAGTCCCGGGGGGGGTTTCGGGGAGACCCAGTACTTC.